These 24 T cell receptor beta chains share one sample of origin, sequenced in a study of cytomegalovirus exposure and HLA in healthy donors (dated by TCRdb to between 2016 and 2019). Library preparation employed the immunoSEQ multiplex PCR assay. For the multiplex PCR, a mixture combining 60 forward primers for TCR Vbeta segments and 13 reverse primers for TCR Jbeta segments was used. The table was pulled from immuneACCESS by TCRdb, which kept in-frame rearrangements only. Such tables lose some clones; where checked, under half of the loss comes from unresolved V genes, and the rest has no known cause. For this sample there are 100,000 to 150,000 clones; around 80% appear just once. Clones ranked in the top ten supply around 3% of the sample. Sequencing was carried out using PBMCs. The receptors shown here come from a boy aged 2 to 10 in good health and CMV-seronegative.

The chain combines TRBV11-3 with TRBJ2-7, with 8 bases fitting TRBD1. CDR3 length: 13 amino acids. From germline, CDR1 is SGHNT and CDR2 YENEEA. V lost 3 bases to trimming and J lost 5 bases; unmatched junction nucleotides: 3. The CDR3 sequence is CASSFEDRDEQYF. CDR3 nucleotides: TGTGCCAGCAGCTTCGAGGACAGGGACGAGCAGTACTTC.

This chain uses TRBV18 with TRBJ2-2; D call uncertain. Germline V lookup: CDR1 KGHSH, CDR2 LQKENI. Trimming shortened V by 3 bases and J by 5 bases, and 16 bases separated the two germline ends. The CDR3 spans 16 residues. The CDR3 DNA is TGTGCCAGCTCACCTCTTAGACACCCGTGGACCGGGGAGCTGTTTTTT. Its protein product is CASSPLRHPWTGELFF.

This clone was seen only a few times. The CDR3 DNA is TGTGCCCTAATCGGCCTAGCGGTCTTGAGCTCCTACAATGAGCAGTTCTTC. This gives the protein CALIGLAVLSSYNEQFF. J is TRBJ2-1 and V is TRBV10-3, with 7 nucleotides matching TRBD2. Looked up from germline, CDR1 is ENHRY and CDR2 is SYGVKD. The CDR3 contains 17 residues. The V and J ends lost 11 bases and 0 bases, in that order; junction bases with no gene match: 16.

This chain links TRBV5-4 with TRBJ2-6; D gene unclear. This CDR3 spans 18 amino acids. Germline V gene data show CDR1 as SGHNT and CDR2 as YYREEE (reference sequence). V lost 1 base to trimming and J lost 0 bases, with 14 bases between them. The CDR3 DNA sequence: TGTGCCAGCAGCTTGACACAGTTTATTGACTCTGGGGCCAACGTCCTGACTTTC. It specifies CASSLTQFIDSGANVLTF.

The genes are TRBV7-9 and TRBJ2-3; TRBD1 agrees at 7 bases. The V gene's germline CDR1 is SEHNR and CDR2 FQNEAQ (reference sequence). V trimming: 5 bases; J trimming: 1 base; junction bases outside the gene matches: 9. This CDR3 is 16 amino acids long. CDR3 DNA sequence: TGTGCCAGCAGCCCCGGACAGGTCCTCGGCACAGATACGCAGTATTTT. Amino acid sequence: CASSPGQVLGTDTQYF. The whole variable domain, filled in from reference TRBV7-9 and TRBJ2-3, reads DTGVSQNPRHKITKRGQNVTFRCDPISEHNRLYWYRQTLGQGPEFLTYFQNEAQLEKSRLLSDRFSAERPKGSFSTLEIQRTEQGDSAMYLCASSPGQVLGTDTQYFGPGTRLTVL.

J is TRBJ2-7 and V is TRBV27; 9 nucleotides agree with TRBD1. The CDR3 runs to 13 residues. Germline V gives CDR1 MNHEY, CDR2 SMNVEV (reference sequence). V was clipped by 3 bases and J by 5 bases; unmatched bases: 2. CDR3: CASSFGTGHEQYV. CDR3 nucleotides: TGTGCCAGCAGTTTTGGGACAGGGCACGAGCAGTACGTC.

The rearrangement joins TRBV4-3 to TRBJ2-7; 8 bases are a match to TRBD1. The V gene end was trimmed by 3 bases and the J gene end by 2 bases; junction bases not matched to a gene: 6. CDR1 LGHNA and CDR2 YSLEER come from the germline V gene. The CDR3 is made up of 15 amino acids. This CDR3 is CASSQGDRGTYEQYF. DNA for the CDR3: TGCGCCAGCAGCCAGGGTGACAGGGGAACCTACGAGCAGTACTTC.

This chain joins TRBV4-2 and TRBJ1-2, with D tentatively TRBD1 (5 bases). V was trimmed by 0 bases and J by 4 bases, leaving 18 bases between them. The CDR3 runs 17 residues. The V gene's germline CDR1 is LGHNA and CDR2 YNFKEQ. This chain's CDR3 is CASSQDEGAWNGYGYTF. For the CDR3, the DNA is TGTGCCAGCAGCCAAGATGAAGGGGCCTGGAACGGCTATGGCTACACCTTC.

V gene TRBV19 combines with J gene TRBJ2-1; TRBD2 aligns across 14 bases. Per germline, CDR1 LNHDA and CDR2 SQIVND (reference sequence). Trimming at V came to 2 bases and at J to 10 bases, leaving 10 bases not matched to a gene. The CDR3 covers 17 residues. The CDR3, as DNA: TGTGCCAGTAGTATAAGGACTAGCGGGGGGATTTGGGGGGAGCAGTTCTTC. Its translation: CASSIRTSGGIWGEQFF.

The chain carries TRBV28 and TRBJ1-5, with a tentative D call TRBD1 (6 bases). V was shortened by 6 bases and J by 10 bases, with 16 bases between the two germline ends. This CDR3 contains 13 residues. Germline assignment: CDR1 MDHEN and CDR2 SYDVKM. The CDR3 protein is CASRSGVGVPQHF. Here the CDR3 DNA reads TGTGCCAGCAGGTCAGGGGTTGGGGTACCCCAGCATTTT.

CDR3 amino acids: CASSSIPGDTQYF. CDR3 DNA sequence: TGTGCCAGCAGCTCTATCCCCGGAGATACGCAGTATTTT. The chain uses TRBV7-2 and TRBJ2-3, with D uncertain. Trimming stripped 4 bases from V and 5 bases from J, with 10 bases between. The CDR3 is 13 amino acids. Germline CDR1 and CDR2: SGHTA and FQGNSA.

The CDR3 DNA sequence: TGCGCCAGCAGCTTGGCGTTGCAGGGGGCATGGGGCTACACCTTC. Translated, it gives CASSLALQGAWGYTF. The chain is built from TRBV5-1 and TRBJ1-2, with TRBD1 matching over 8 bases. The germline V gene has CDR1 SGHRS and CDR2 YFSETQ. CDR3 length: 15 residues. V gave up 0 bases and J gave up 8 bases; unmatched junction bases: 9.

V is TRBV6-6 and J is TRBJ2-1; 7 bases align to TRBD1. The CDR3 runs to 16 residues. Looked up from germline, CDR1 is MNHNY and CDR2 is SVGAGI (reference sequence). J gave up 5 bases and V 2 bases, and 9 bases lay outside the gene matches. The CDR3 loop is CASSYTQGQANNEQFF. CDR3 nucleotides: TGTGCCAGCAGTTACACCCAAGGACAGGCAAACAATGAGCAGTTCTTC.

Only one count was recorded for this clone. The chain combines TRBV19 with TRBJ1-1; 7 positions agree with TRBD1. The CDR3 runs 17 residues. In germline, CDR1 is LNHDA, CDR2 SQIVND (reference sequence). Trimming took 3 bases from V and 4 from J; bases not matched to a gene: 14. CDR3 residues: CASSILGDRVFGTEAFF. The CDR3 DNA reads as TGTGCCAGTAGTATTTTAGGAGACAGGGTTTTTGGCACTGAAGCTTTCTTT.

This clone has more than one count but fewer than ten. The rearrangement uses TRBV5-4 and TRBJ2-5; 12 bases align to TRBD2. The CDR3 runs to 16 residues. Per germline, CDR1 SGHNT and CDR2 YYREEE (reference sequence). V shed 4 bases and J 5 bases; nucleotides not matched to a gene: 9. CDR3 nucleotide sequence: TGTGCCAGCAGCCTCCTGCTAGCGGGAGGGGGGGAGACCCAGTACTTC. Encoded protein: CASSLLLAGGGETQYF.

V and J are TRBV23-1 and TRBJ1-1; D is undetermined. TRBV23-1 is an open reading frame, and its role is uncertain. The CDR3 runs to 14 residues. The V and J ends lost 3 bases and 4 bases respectively, with 12 bases between them. The CDR3: CASSHPAEGTEAFF. The DNA of the CDR3 is TGCGCCAGCAGTCATCCGGCCGAGGGCACTGAAGCTTTCTTT.

The chain recombines TRBV6-1 with TRBJ1-2; D is perhaps TRBD1 (5 bases). The CDR3 is 14 residues long. V was cut by 1 base and J by 7 bases, with 13 bases left in between. Germline assignment: CDR1 MNHNS and CDR2 SASEGT. For the CDR3, the DNA is TGTGCCAGCAGTGAAGGAAGTGGGGCGGCTGGCTACACCTTC. Residues: CASSEGSGAAGYTF.

The count of this clone is one. This chain joins TRBV19 and TRBJ1-1; D is ambiguous. Germline CDR1 reads LNHDA; CDR2 reads SQIVND (reference sequence). This CDR3 region has 14 residues. V was clipped by 1 base and J by 1 base, with 7 bases between them. The DNA of the CDR3 is TGTGCCAGTAGTATAGGACATAGGAACACTGAAGCTTTCTTT. Residues: CASSIGHRNTEAFF.

The V and J genes are TRBV6-1 and TRBJ2-2, with D unclear. Looked up from germline, CDR1 is MNHNS and CDR2 is SASEGT. The CDR3 runs to 13 residues. Trimming left V 3 bases short and J 3 bases short, with 5 bases between. The CDR3 bases are TGTGCCAGCAGTGATACTGACACCGGGGAGCTGTTTTTT. Translating it yields CASSDTDTGELFF.

This clone was detected ten times or more. The chain joins TRBV2 to TRBJ1-5; possibly TRBD1 for D (6 bases). V was cut by 3 bases and J by 5 bases, with 17 bases left in between. Germline V CDR1 and CDR2: SNHLY, FYNNEI. The CDR3 has 16 residues. CDR3 protein: CASSDQPGVWDQPQHF. DNA for the CDR3: TGTGCCAGCAGTGATCAACCAGGGGTTTGGGATCAGCCCCAGCATTTT.

The sample holds one count of this clone. V is TRBV5-1 and J is TRBJ1-3; 9 nucleotides agree with TRBD1. The CDR3 covers 14 residues. The V gene end was trimmed by 3 bases and the J gene end by 3 bases; junction bases not matched to a gene: 1. The germline V gene encodes CDR1 SGHRS and CDR2 YFSETQ. CDR3 residues: CASSWTGDGNTIYF. The CDR3, as DNA: TGCGCCAGCAGCTGGACAGGGGATGGAAACACCATATATTTT.

V is TRBV12-5 and J is TRBJ2-3; 7 bases line up with TRBD1. Trimming removed 6 bases from V and 5 bases from J; junction bases left unmatched: 8. This CDR3 is 14 amino acids long. The germline V gene encodes CDR1 LGHNT and CDR2 FRNRAP. The CDR3 loop is CASGRDSREDTQYF. CDR3 DNA sequence: TGTGCTAGTGGCCGGGACAGTCGGGAAGATACGCAGTATTTT. The whole variable domain, filled in from reference TRBV12-5 and TRBJ2-3, reads DARVTQTPRHKVTEMGQEVTMRCQPILGHNTVFWYRQTMMQGLELLAYFRNRAPLDDSGMPKDRFSAEMPDATLATLKIQPSEPRDSAVYFCASGRDSREDTQYFGPGTRLTVL.

This rearrangement joins TRBV2 to TRBJ2-7, with D possibly matching TRBD1 (5 bases). The CDR3 consists of 16 residues. Trimming removed 4 bases at V and 9 bases at J, with 25 bases between. CDR1 and CDR2 (germline): SNHLY, FYNNEI. The CDR3 DNA sequence: TGTGCCAGCAGTGTACCCGGAAGGGGCACCCTAAGTGGGCAGTACGTC. It is translated as CASSVPGRGTLSGQYV.

The chain carries TRBV6-1 and TRBJ2-7; D might be TRBD2 (6 bases). There are 14 residues in the CDR3. V lost 0 bases and J 5 bases, leaving 11 bases between the germline ends. Germline loops: CDR1 MNHNS, CDR2 SASEGT. The CDR3 loop is CASSEASEGHEQYF. Written as DNA, the CDR3 is TGTGCCAGCAGTGAAGCATCGGAGGGCCACGAGCAGTACTTC.